This TCR beta chain is from a study of T cell changes during pregnancy in multiple sclerosis. V was cut by 6 bases and J by 5 bases, with 17 bases left in between. This CDR3 is built from 16 residues. Germline assignment: CDR1 LNHDA and CDR2 SQIVND (reference sequence). Using immunoSEQ multiplex PCR, the repertoire was profiled, and TCRdb retains in-frame clones only, with some absent. The sample contains about 57,000 clones, roughly 92% of which appear only once. This receptor was identified in a female donor with multiple sclerosis, enrolled in a pregnancy study. Sequenced material: CD4+ T cells from peripheral blood mononuclear cells, taken in the third trimester of pregnancy. This chain uses TRBV19 with TRBJ1-6; D remains unclear. The CDR3 DNA reads TGTGCCAGTAGGACCGGAAAAGGACTGAATAATTCACCCCTCCACTTT. Amino acids: CASRTGKGLNNSPLHF.